This TCR beta chain was captured by sequencing in a study of T cells in Graves' hyperthyroidism and ophthalmopathy. RNA transcripts gave rise to amplified TCR beta CDR3 regions. When the TCR CDR3 underwent first-round RT-PCR, the HTBI primer set was used. Each CDR3 protein gets one entry after TCRdb re-called the multiplex PCR reads with MiXCR. The sample carries hundreds of thousands of distinct CDR3 sequences, over 15% recorded once. This clonotype was observed many times. Its antigen is not identified. A read error may account for a junction end that differs from germline. Germline CDR1 reads SGHRS; CDR2 reads YFSETQ. The CDR3 runs to 14 residues. General study findings and limits: Ophthalmopathy got predicted by the model a median 6.5 months before its onset.

The chain has TRBV5-1 and TRBJ2-3, with 9 bases that match TRBD2. Specimen: blood. The source of this sequence is a woman between 18 and 29 years old with Graves' hyperthyroidism. CDR3 amino acids: CASSWTSGTDTQYF. In DNA form, the CDR3 reads TGTGCCAGCAGTTGGACTAGCGGCACAGATACGCAGTATTTT.